One and the same sample provided the 11 T cell receptor beta chains below, sequenced in a study of T cells after yellow fever vaccination (dated by TCRdb to about 2019). The method was 5' RACE. The data were produced on an Illumina HiSeq 2500. TCRdb reprocessed the public reads (quality trimming at Q25 with fastp, clone calling with MiXCR) and kept in-frame beta chains. Each entry is one CDR3 protein sequence, shown with its most common DNA and genes. Counted in this sample were around 100,000 distinct CDR3 sequences; more than 7.5% of them appeared once. The top ten clonotypes cover 25% of the sample. The intended sense of this specimen's treatment or condition label: live attenuated yellow fever vaccine strain. This material consisted of CD8+ T cells sorted from PBMCs, taken 45 days after the yellow fever booster vaccination. Every receptor here comes from a man younger than 45 who received the YFV17D yellow fever vaccine.

This clonotype was counted many times. For the CDR3, the DNA is TGTGCCAGCAGTGGACCCCCCCCTAGCGGCACCTTTTCCGGGGAGCTGTTTTTT. Translation: CASSGPPPSGTFSGELFF. The chain employs TRBV6-1 and TRBJ2-2; 7 bases are shared with TRBD2. V shed 4 bases, J shed 6 bases, and the junction held 17 bases outside the gene matches. The CDR3 runs 18 residues. Germline lookup yields CDR1 MNHNS and CDR2 SASEGT.

This clonotype was counted at least ten times. The chain recombines TRBV12-3 or TRBV12-4 with TRBJ2-7; no firm D call. CDR3 size: 14 residues. V was trimmed by 5 bases and J by 0 bases, leaving 11 bases between them. The CDR3 is CASSPLPSSYEQYF. DNA of the CDR3: TGTGCCAGCAGTCCTCTCCCGAGCTCCTACGAGCAGTACTTC.

This clonotype was seen a handful of times. The rearrangement uses TRBV14 and TRBJ2-7; 8 nucleotides agree with TRBD2. This CDR3 comprises 14 residues. The J segment lost 2 bases and the V segment lost 2 bases, leaving 2 bases of the junction unmatched. Germline values: CDR1 SGHDN, CDR2 FVKESK. In DNA, the CDR3 is TGTGCCAGCAGCCAACCGGGACTAGCCTACGAGCAGTACTTC. Protein sequence: CASSQPGLAYEQYF.

This clonotype was seen many times. V and J are TRBV29-1 and TRBJ2-3, with D perhaps matching TRBD2 (6 bases). V was cut by 7 bases and J by 1 base, with 6 bases left in between. This CDR3 comprises 11 residues. Germline CDR1 and CDR2: SQVTM and ANQGSEA. The CDR3 reads CSGGGTDTQYF. In DNA, the CDR3 is TGCAGCGGCGGGGGCACAGATACGCAGTATTTT.

CDR3 sequence (DNA): TGTGCCAGCAGCCCGCATCAAGGAACCGGGGAGCTGTTTTTT. Protein: CASSPHQGTGELFF. The genes are TRBV3-1 and TRBJ2-2; D unclear. Germline CDR1 reads LGHDT; CDR2 reads YNNKEL (reference sequence). The CDR3 extends over 14 amino acids. Between the trimmed V and J ends, which lost 4 bases and 5 bases, there was a span of 11 bases.

The rearrangement joins TRBV7-2 to TRBJ2-1; weak D call: TRBD2 (7 bases). V was cut by 2 bases and J by 7 bases, with 12 bases left in between. The germline V gene has CDR1 SGHTA and CDR2 FQGNSA. The CDR3 loop spans 14 amino acids. The CDR3 DNA follows: TGTGCCAGCAGCTTAAAACAGGGAGGGAATGAGCAGTTCTTC. This gives the protein CASSLKQGGNEQFF.

This clonotype occurred a few times. The chain couples TRBV5-6 to TRBJ2-1, with 9 bases fitting TRBD2. Per the germline V gene, CDR1 is SGHDT and CDR2 is YYEEEE. V trimming: 0 bases; J trimming: 0 bases; junction bases outside the gene matches: 1. This CDR3 contains 16 residues. The CDR3 coding sequence is TGTGCCAGCAGCTTGGGGGGACTAGCCTCCTACAATGAGCAGTTCTTC. Protein product: CASSLGGLASYNEQFF.

This clonotype was recorded a few times. This chain links TRBV9 with TRBJ2-2; 8 nucleotides line up with TRBD2. The ends lost 0 bases at V and 5 bases at J; junction bases unmatched: 9. The CDR3 covers 17 residues. Germline V gene sequence: CDR1 SGDLS, CDR2 YYNGEE. The CDR3: CASSVERAGVRTGELFF. The CDR3 bases are TGTGCCAGCAGCGTAGAGCGAGCGGGAGTAAGAACCGGGGAGCTGTTTTTT.

This chain joins TRBV7-9 and TRBJ2-1, with 8 bases matching TRBD2. With 5 bases clipped from V and 5 bases from J, the junction kept 8 bases outside the gene matches. Per the germline V gene, CDR1 is SEHNR and CDR2 is FQNEAQ (reference sequence). This CDR3 spans 15 amino acids. The CDR3 nucleotides are TGTGCCAGCAGCCCCTTGGCGGGAGGTCACAATGAGCAGTTCTTC. Residues: CASSPLAGGHNEQFF.

The table lists this clonotype with many counts. This sequence joins TRBV7-9 and TRBJ1-1; no clear D gene. Trimming removed 7 bases from V and 6 bases from J, with 12 bases in between. Germline V gene sequence: CDR1 SEHNR, CDR2 FQNEAQ (reference sequence). This CDR3 is built from 12 residues. CDR3 bases: TGTGCCAGCACCTTTCTAAGCGCTGAAGCTTTCTTT. Translation: CASTFLSAEAFF. The full variable domain, in which reference TRBV7-9 and TRBJ1-1 provide the parts outside the CDR3, is DTGVSQNPRHKITKRGQNVTFRCDPISEHNRLYWYRQTLGQGPEFLTYFQNEAQLEKSRLLSDRFSAERPKGSFSTLEIQRTEQGDSAMYLCASTFLSAEAFFGQGTRLTVV.

Many counts were recorded for this clonotype. This chain uses TRBV11-2 with TRBJ2-1, with TRBD2 matching over 7 bases. V lost 8 bases to trimming and J lost 0 bases; unmatched junction nucleotides: 10. The CDR3 extends over 16 amino acids. The germline V gene has CDR1 SGHAT and CDR2 FQNNGV. CDR3 protein: CASGTERGISYNEQFF. The CDR3 DNA sequence: TGTGCCAGCGGGACCGAGCGGGGAATCTCCTACAATGAGCAGTTCTTC.